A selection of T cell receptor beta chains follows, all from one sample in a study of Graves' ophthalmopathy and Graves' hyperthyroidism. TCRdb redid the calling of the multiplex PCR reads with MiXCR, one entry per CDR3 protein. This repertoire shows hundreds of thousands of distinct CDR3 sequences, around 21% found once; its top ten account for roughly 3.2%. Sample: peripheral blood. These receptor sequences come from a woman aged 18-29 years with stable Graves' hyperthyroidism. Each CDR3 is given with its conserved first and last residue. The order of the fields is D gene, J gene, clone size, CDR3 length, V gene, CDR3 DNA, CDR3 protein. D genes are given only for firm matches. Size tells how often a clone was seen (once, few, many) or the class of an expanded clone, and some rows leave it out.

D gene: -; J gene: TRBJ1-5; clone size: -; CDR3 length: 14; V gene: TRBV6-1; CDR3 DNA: TGTGCCAGCAGTGAAGGGCCCAGGGAATCACCCCAGCATTTT; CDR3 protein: CASSEGPRESPQHF
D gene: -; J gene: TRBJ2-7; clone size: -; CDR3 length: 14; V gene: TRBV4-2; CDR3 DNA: TGTGCCAGCAGCCCTCGGGAGTTTAATCACGAGCATTACTTC; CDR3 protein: CASSPREFNHEHYF
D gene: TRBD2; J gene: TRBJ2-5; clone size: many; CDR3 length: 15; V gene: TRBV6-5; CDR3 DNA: TGTGCCAGCACCGTACTAGCGGGAGGGACGGAGACCCAGTACTTC; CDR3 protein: CASTVLAGGTETQYF
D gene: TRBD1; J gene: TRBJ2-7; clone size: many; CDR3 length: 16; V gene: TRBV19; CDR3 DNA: TGTGCCAGTAGTAACACCCGACAGGGTAGCCCCTACGAGCAGTACTTC; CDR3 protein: CASSNTRQGSPYEQYF
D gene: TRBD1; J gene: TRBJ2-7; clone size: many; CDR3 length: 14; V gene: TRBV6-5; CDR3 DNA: TGTGCCAGCAGTTACGGGGACAGTCCATACGAGCAGTACTTC; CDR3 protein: CASSYGDSPYEQYF
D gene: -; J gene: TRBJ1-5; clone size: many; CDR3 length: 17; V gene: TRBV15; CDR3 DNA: TGTGCCACCAGCAGAGATCTGATAGGGACAAGCAATCAGCCCCAGCATTTT; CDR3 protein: CATSRDLIGTSNQPQHF
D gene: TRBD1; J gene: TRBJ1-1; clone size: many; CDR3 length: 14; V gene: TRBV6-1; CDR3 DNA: TGTGCCAGCAGTAATGACAGGGGAATCACTGAAGCTTTCTTT; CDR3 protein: CASSNDRGITEAFF
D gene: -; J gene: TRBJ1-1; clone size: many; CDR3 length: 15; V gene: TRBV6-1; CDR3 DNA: TGTGCCAGCAGTGAAGCTGGCAGGGGTGGAACTGAAGCTTTCTTT; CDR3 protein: CASSEAGRGGTEAFF
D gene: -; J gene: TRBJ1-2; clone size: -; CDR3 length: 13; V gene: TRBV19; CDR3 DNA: TGTGCCAATAGTATTGGACAGACCTATGGCTACACCTTC; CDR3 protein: CANSIGQTYGYTF
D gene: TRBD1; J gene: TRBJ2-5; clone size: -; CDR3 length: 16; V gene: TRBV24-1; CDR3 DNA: TGTGCCACCAGTGATCAGACAGGGGGACTCCAAGAGACCCAGTACTTC; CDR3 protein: CATSDQTGGLQETQYF
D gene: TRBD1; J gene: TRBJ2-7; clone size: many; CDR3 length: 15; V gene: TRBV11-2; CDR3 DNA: TGTGCCAGCAGCCGACAGGGGACAAACTCCTACGAGCAGTACTTC; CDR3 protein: CASSRQGTNSYEQYF
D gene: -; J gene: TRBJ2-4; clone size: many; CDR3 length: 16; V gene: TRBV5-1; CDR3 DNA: TGCGCCAGCAGCTCACGAAGGGACGGAGGCAAAAACATTAAGTACTTC; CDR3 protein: CASSSRRDGGKNIKYF
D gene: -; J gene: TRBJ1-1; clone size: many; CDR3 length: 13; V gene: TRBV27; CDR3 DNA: TGTGCCAGCAGTCGACCGGGGAACACTGAAGCTTTCTTT; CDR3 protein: CASSRPGNTEAFF
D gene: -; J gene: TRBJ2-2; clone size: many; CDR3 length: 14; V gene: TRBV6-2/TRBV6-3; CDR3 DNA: TGTGCCAGCAGTGCCCTACTGAACACCGGGGAGCTGTTTTTT; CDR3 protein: CASSALLNTGELFF
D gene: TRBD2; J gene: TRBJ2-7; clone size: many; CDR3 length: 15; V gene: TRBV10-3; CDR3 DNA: TGTGCCATCACCGCCGGGACTAGCGGCAACTACGAGCAGTACTTC; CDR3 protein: CAITAGTSGNYEQYF
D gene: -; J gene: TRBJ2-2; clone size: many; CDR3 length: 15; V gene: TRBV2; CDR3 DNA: TGTGCCAGCAGTGGACAGGGAGGGGTCACCGGGGAGCTGTTTTTT; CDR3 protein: CASSGQGGVTGELFF
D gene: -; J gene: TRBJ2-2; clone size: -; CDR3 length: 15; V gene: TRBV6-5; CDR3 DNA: TGTGCCAGCAGTTACTCGGGACGGAAAACCGGGGAGCTGTTTTTT; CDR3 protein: CASSYSGRKTGELFF
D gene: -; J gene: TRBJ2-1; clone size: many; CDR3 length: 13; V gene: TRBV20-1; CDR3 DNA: TGCAGTGCTCGGGGACTGGTCAACAATGAGCAGTTCTTC; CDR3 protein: CSARGLVNNEQFF
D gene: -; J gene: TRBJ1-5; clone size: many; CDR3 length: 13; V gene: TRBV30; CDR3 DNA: TGTGCCTGGAGTGTGGTAGGGGATCAGCCCCAGCATTTT; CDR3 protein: CAWSVVGDQPQHF